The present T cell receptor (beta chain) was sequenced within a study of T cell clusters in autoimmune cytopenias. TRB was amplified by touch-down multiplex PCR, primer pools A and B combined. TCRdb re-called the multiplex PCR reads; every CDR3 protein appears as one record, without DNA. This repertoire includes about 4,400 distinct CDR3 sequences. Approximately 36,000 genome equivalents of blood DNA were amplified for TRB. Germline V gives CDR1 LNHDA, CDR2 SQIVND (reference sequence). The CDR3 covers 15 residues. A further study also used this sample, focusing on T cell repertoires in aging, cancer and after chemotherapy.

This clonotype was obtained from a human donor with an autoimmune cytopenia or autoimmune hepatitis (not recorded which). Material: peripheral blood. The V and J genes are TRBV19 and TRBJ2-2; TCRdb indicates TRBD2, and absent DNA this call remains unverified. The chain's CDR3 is CASTQRGDNTGELFF.